This T cell receptor (beta chain) was profiled in a study of T cells in Graves' hyperthyroidism and ophthalmopathy. The CDR3 spans 13 residues. CDR1 is SNHLY, CDR2 FYNNEI, per germline. The ends were cut back, 6 bases at V and 4 bases at J, with 12 bases in the middle. There are many counts of this clonotype. The TCR beta CDR3 regions underwent amplification using RNA transcripts as the source. An initial round of RT-PCR targeting the TCR CDR3 relied on the HTBI primer set. MiXCR, run by TCRdb on the multiplex PCR reads, gives a single entry per CDR3 protein. Among about 420,000 distinct CDR3 sequences listed, 15% to 19% were seen once.

The rearrangement uses TRBV2 and TRBJ1-2; TRBD1 might be the D (5 bases). The clonotype was recovered from a woman younger than 30 with Graves' hyperthyroidism. Sequencing was performed on blood. The CDR3 DNA reads as TGTGCCAGCAGGGACTCAGGGAGCTATGGCTACACCTTC. Its translation is CASRDSGSYGYTF.